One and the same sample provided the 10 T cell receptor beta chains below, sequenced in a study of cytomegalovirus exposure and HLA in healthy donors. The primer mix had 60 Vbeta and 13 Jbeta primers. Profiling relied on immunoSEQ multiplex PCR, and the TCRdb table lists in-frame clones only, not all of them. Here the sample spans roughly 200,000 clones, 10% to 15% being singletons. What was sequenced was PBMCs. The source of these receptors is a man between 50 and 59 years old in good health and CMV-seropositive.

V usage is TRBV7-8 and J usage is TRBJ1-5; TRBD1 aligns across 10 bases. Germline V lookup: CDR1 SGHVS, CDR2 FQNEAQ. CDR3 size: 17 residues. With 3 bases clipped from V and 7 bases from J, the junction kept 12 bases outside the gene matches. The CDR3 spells CASSFGTGVAGGQPQHF. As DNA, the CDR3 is TGTGCCAGCAGCTTCGGGACAGGGGTGGCCGGAGGACAGCCCCAGCATTTT.

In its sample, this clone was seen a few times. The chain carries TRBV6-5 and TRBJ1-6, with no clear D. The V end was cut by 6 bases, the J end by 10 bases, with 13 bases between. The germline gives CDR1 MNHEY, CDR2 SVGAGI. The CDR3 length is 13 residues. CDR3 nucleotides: TGTGCCAGCAGACTATATATGTTCTCACCCCTCCACTTT. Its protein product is CASRLYMFSPLHF.

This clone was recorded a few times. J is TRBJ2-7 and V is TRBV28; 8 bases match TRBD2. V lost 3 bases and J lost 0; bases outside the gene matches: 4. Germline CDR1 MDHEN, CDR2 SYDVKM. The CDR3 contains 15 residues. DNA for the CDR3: TGTGCCAGCAGTTTTTCCGGACTAGCCTCCTACGAGCAGTACGTC. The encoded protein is CASSFSGLASYEQYV.

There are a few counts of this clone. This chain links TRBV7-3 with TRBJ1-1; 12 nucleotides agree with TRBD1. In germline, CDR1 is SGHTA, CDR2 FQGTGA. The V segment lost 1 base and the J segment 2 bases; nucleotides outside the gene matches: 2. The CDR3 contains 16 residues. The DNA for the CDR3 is TGTGCCAGCAGCTTAAAAGGGACAGGGGGCAACACTGAAGCTTTCTTT. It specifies CASSLKGTGGNTEAFF.

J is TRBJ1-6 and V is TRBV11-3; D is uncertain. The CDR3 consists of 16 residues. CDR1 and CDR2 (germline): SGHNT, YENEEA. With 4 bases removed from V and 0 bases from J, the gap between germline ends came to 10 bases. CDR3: CASSYRQSSYNSPLHF. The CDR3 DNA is TGTGCCAGCAGCTATAGACAAAGCTCCTATAATTCACCCCTCCACTTT.

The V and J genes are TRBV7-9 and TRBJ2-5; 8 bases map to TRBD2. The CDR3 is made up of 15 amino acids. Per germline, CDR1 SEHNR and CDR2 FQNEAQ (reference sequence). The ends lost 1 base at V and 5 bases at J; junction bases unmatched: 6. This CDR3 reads CASSLEAGGKETQYF. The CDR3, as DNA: TGTGCCAGCAGCTTAGAGGCGGGGGGCAAGGAGACCCAGTACTTC.

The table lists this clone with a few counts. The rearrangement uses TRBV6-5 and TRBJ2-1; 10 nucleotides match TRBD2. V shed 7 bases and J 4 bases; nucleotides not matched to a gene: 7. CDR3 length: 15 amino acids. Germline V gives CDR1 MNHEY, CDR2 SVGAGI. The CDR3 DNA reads TGTGCCAGCAAGCTAGCGGGGGCGACATACAATGAGCAGTTCTTC. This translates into CASKLAGATYNEQFF.

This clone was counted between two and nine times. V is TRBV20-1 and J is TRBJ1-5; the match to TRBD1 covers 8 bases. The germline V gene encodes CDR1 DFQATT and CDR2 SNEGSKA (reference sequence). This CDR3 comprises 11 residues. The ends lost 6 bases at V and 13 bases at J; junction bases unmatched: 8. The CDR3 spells CSAKQGDLQHF. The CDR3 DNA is TGCAGTGCGAAACAGGGGGACCTACAGCATTTT.

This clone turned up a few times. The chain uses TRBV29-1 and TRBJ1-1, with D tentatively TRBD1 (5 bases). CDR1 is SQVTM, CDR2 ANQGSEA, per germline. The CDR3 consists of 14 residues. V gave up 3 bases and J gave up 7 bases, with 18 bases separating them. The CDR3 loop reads CSVEGVGRGSEAFF. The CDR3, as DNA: TGCAGCGTTGAGGGTGTGGGCCGGGGGAGTGAAGCTTTCTTT.

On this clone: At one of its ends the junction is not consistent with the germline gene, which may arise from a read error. The CDR3 region has the DNA TGTGCTAGCAGCTTAAGTCAGGGTGGCACCGGGGAGCTGTTTTTT. It is translated as CASSLSQGGTGELFF. The chain employs TRBV7-7 and TRBJ2-2, with D perhaps TRBD1 (5 bases). The CDR3 extends over 15 amino acids. CDR1 and CDR2 from the germline V gene are SSHAT and FNYEAQ (reference sequence). The full variable domain, its missing parts supplied by reference TRBV7-7 and TRBJ2-2, is GAGVSQSPRYKVTKRGQDVTLRCDPISSHATLYWYQQALGQGPEFLTYFNYEAQPDKSGLPSDRFSAERPEGSISTLTIQRTEQRDSAMYRCASSLSQGGTGELFFGEGSRLTVL.